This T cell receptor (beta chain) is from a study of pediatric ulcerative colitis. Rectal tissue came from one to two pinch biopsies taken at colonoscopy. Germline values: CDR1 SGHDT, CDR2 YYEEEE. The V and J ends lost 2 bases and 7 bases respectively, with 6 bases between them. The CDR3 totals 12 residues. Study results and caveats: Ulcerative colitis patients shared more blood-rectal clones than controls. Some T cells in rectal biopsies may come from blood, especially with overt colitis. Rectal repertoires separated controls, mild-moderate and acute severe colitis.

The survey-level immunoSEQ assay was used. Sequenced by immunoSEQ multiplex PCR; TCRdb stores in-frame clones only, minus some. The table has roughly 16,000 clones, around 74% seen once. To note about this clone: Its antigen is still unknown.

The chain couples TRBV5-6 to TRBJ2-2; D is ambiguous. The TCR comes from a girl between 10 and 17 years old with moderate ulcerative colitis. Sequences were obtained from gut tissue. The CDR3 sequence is CASSFSVGELFF. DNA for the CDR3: TGTGCCAGCAGCTTTTCTGTCGGGGAGCTGTTTTTT. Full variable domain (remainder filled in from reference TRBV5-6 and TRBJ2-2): DAGVTQSPTHLIKTRGQQVTLRCSPKSGHDTVSWYQQALGQGPQFIFQYYEEEERQRGNFPDRFSGHQFPNYSSELNVNALLLGDSALYLCASSFSVGELFFGEGSRLTVL.